This T cell receptor (beta chain) was recovered during a study of Graves' ophthalmopathy and Graves' hyperthyroidism. Amplification from RNA transcripts yielded the TCR beta CDR3 regions. In the first round, RT-PCR was carried out with HTBI primers, and a multiplex PCR formed the second round. MiXCR, run by TCRdb on the multiplex PCR reads, gives a single entry per CDR3 protein. The table shows 600,000 to 650,000 distinct CDR3 sequences, with approximately 21% occurring only once. Trimming shortened V by 3 bases and J by 5 bases, and 15 bases separated the two germline ends. CDR1 and CDR2 from the germline V gene are SGHRS and YFSETQ. The CDR3 length is 14 residues. General study results and limits: Blood also harbored most expanded thyroid clonotypes above 0.001 frequency.

This clonotype was counted only a few times. The antigen is not known. Hyperthyroidism was considered stable when no ophthalmopathy appeared within 18 months of follow-up. Patients were left out if they had other autoimmune diseases, uncontrolled infections, pregnancy or lactation. 10 ml of fresh blood yielded the PBMCs by density gradient. The source is a woman under 30 with stable Graves' hyperthyroidism. Some clones in this sample may be carry-over from other donors' samples. Sequencing was carried out using peripheral blood. The chain joins TRBV5-1 to TRBJ2-7; unclear D gene. DNA for the CDR3: TGCGCCAGCAGCTATTTGGGTACAAGAGACGAGCAGTACTTC. Translating it yields CASSYLGTRDEQYF.